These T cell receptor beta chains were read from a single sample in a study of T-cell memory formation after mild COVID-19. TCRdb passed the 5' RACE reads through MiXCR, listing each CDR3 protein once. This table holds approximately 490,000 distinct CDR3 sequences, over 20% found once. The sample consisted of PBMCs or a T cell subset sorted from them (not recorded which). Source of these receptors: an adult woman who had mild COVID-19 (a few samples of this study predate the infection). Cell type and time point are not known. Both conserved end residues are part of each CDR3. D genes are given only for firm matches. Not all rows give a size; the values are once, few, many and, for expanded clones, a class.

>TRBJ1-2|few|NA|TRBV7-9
TGTGCCAGCAGCCACCCCGGGACAACCTCTAACTATGGCTACACCTTC
CASSHPGTTSNYGYTF
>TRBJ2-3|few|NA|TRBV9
TGTGCCAGCAGCGTAGTCTCGGACAACACAGATACGCAGTATTTT
CASSVVSDNTDTQYF
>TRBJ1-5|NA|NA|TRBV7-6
TGTGCCAGCAGCTTAGAAGCGGGACAATATAGCAATCAGCCCCAGCATTTT
CASSLEAGQYSNQPQHF
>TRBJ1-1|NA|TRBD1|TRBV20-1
TGCAGTGCCCAGCGAGGGACAGGGGTGAACACTGAAGCTTTCTTT
CSAQRGTGVNTEAFF
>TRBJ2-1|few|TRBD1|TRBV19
TGTGCCAGTAGTGCAACAGGGGGGAACAATGAGCAGTTCTTC
CASSATGGNNEQFF
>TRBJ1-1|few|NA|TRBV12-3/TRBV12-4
TGTGCCAGCAGACAACAAACAGGGAACACTGAAGCTTTCTTT
CASRQQTGNTEAFF
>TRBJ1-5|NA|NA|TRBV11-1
TGTGCCAGCAGCCGCCTTCAGGGTAATCAGCCCCAGCATTTT
CASSRLQGNQPQHF
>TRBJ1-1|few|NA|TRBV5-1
TGCGCCAGCAGCACCAACACGGCTGAAGCTTTCTTT
CASSTNTAEAFF
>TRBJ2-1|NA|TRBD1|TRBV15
TGTGCCACCAGAAGATACGACAGGGGGGATTACAATGAGCAGTTCTTC
CATRRYDRGDYNEQFF
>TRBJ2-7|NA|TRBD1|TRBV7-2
TGTGCCAGCAGCTTAGATAAAACCCCCGGGACAGCTTCGAACGAGCAGTACTTC
CASSLDKTPGTASNEQYF
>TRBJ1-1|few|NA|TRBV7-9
TGTGCCAGCAGCGCGAGCGGTGCAGAAGCTTTCTTT
CASSASGAEAFF
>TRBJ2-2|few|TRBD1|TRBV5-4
TGTGCCAGCAGCAGAGGACAGGGGGCGGGCGGGGAGCTGTTTTTT
CASSRGQGAGGELFF
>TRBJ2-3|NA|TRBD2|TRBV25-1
TGTGCCACCTGGACTAGCGCAGATACGCAGTATTTT
CATWTSADTQYF